This T cell receptor beta chain was sequenced during a study of fetal regulatory T cell absence and autoimmunity. Germline lookup yields CDR1 MNHEY and CDR2 SVGAGI. The CDR3 runs to 15 residues. V dropped 2 bases and J dropped 3 bases, with 11 bases sitting between them. The survey-level immunoSEQ assay was used. TCRdb's table, derived via immunoSEQ multiplex PCR, lists solely in-frame clones and lacks some. This sample carries some 46,000 clones, around 83% of them seen once, and the ten largest clones take 0.35% to 0.5%. The source is a newborn boy with IPEX syndrome. The material sequenced was cord blood. The V and J genes are TRBV6-5 and TRBJ2-1, with D tentatively TRBD2 (6 bases). The chain's CDR3 is CASSYGTGFYNEQFF. Here the CDR3 DNA reads TGTGCCAGCAGTTACGGGACTGGATTCTACAATGAGCAGTTCTTC.